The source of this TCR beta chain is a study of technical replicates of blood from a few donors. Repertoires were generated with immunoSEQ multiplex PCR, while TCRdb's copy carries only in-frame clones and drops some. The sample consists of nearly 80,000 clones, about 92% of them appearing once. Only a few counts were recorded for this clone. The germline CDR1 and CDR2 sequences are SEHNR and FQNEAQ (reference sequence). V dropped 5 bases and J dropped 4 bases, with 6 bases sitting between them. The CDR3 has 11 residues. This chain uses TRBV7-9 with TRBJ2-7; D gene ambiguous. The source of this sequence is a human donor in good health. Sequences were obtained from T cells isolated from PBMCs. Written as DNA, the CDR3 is TGTGCCAGCAGCCGTACTTACGAGCAGTACTTC. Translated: CASSRTYEQYF.